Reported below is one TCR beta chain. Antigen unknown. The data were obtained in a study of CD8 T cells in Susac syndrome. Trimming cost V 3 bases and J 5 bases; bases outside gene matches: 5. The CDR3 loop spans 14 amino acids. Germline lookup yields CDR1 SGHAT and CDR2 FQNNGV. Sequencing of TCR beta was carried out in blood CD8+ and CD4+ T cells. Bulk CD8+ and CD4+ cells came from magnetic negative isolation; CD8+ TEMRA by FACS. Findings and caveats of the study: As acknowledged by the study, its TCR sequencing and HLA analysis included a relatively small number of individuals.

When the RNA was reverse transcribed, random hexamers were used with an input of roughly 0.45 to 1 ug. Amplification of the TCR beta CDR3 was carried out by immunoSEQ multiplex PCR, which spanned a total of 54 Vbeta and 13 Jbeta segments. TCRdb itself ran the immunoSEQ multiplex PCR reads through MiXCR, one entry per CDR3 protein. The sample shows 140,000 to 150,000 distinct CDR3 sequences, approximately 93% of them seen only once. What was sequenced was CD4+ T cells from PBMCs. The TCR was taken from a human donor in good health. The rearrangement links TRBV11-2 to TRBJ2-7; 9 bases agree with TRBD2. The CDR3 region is CASSLGLAEDEQYF. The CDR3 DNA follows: TGTGCCAGCAGCTTGGGACTAGCCGAGGACGAGCAGTACTTC.